This T cell receptor (beta chain) was recovered during a study of blood T cell repertoires in COVID-19. In the original analysis: Amplification with reference gene primers provided the estimates of nucleated cell counts. Sequencing was performed with immunoSEQ multiplex PCR; in TCRdb, only in-frame clones are kept and a portion is missing. V and J calls plus clone size are reproduced from that table; the DNA served to infer D and trimming. The sample contains tens of thousands of clones, around 86% of which appear only once. Germline CDR1 LGHDT, CDR2 YNNKEL (reference sequence). The CDR3 has 15 amino acids. The ends were cut back, 2 bases at V and 0 bases at J, with 7 bases in the middle.

The V call is TRBV3-1 (or the pseudogene TRBV3-2), the J call TRBJ1-4; D is unresolved. Specimen: peripheral blood. This TCR derives from a man between 60 and 75 years old with active COVID-19. The CDR3 region is CASSQFRATNEKLFF. CDR3 nucleotide sequence: TGTGCCAGCAGCCAATTCCGGGCAACTAATGAAAAACTGTTTTTT.